Below, 32 T cell receptor beta chains from the same sample are listed, as sequenced in a study of beta chain features in type 1 diabetes. The authors reverse transcribed all of the isolated RNA, so sequencing captured expressed TCRB transcripts. Libraries were prepared by immunoSEQ multiplex PCR; TCRdb keeps only in-frame clonotypes and omits some of them. The sample carries 400,000 to 500,000 clones, 11% to 15% recorded once. Sequencing was done on a sample of naive CD4+ T cells from blood. These receptors were collected from a young man in good health.

This chain uses TRBV5-6 with TRBJ1-1; D ambiguous. The CDR3 is made up of 14 amino acids. Germline values: CDR1 SGHDT, CDR2 YYEEEE. Trimming cost V 4 bases and J 1 base, with 11 bases left between them. The CDR3 protein is CASSLTPTNTEAFF. CDR3 DNA sequence: TGTGCCAGCAGCCTCACACCAACGAACACTGAAGCTTTCTTT. The full variable domain, rest sourced from reference TRBV5-6 and TRBJ1-1, is DAGVTQSPTHLIKTRGQQVTLRCSPKSGHDTVSWYQQALGQGPQFIFQYYEEEERQRGNFPDRFSGHQFPNYSSELNVNALLLGDSALYLCASSLTPTNTEAFFGQGTRLTVV.

The V call is TRBV5-4, the J call TRBJ1-1; 8 bases map to TRBD1. Germline V gene data show CDR1 as SGHNT and CDR2 as YYREEE (reference sequence). The CDR3 length is 13 residues. Trimming took 4 bases from V and 4 from J; bases not matched to a gene: 3. DNA for the CDR3: TGTGCCAGCAGCCCAGGGGGCGGCACTGAAGCTTTCTTT. Amino acid sequence: CASSPGGGTEAFF.

This clone was observed a handful of times. The V call is TRBV4-3, the J call TRBJ2-6; D perhaps matches TRBD1 (5 bases). Deletions cut 2 bases from V and 4 bases from J, with 12 bases between. The CDR3 spans 16 residues. Germline V gene data show CDR1 as LGHNA and CDR2 as YSLEER. The chain's CDR3 is CASSQHTGVGANVLTF. CDR3 sequence (DNA): TGCGCCAGCAGCCAACATACAGGCGTCGGGGCCAACGTCCTGACTTTC.

In this sample, this clone turned up many times. The V call is TRBV18, the J call TRBJ2-1, with 7 bases aligning to TRBD2. Germline assignment: CDR1 KGHSH and CDR2 LQKENI. The CDR3 length is 14 residues. The J segment lost 8 bases and the V segment lost 5 bases, leaving 9 bases of the junction unmatched. The CDR3 nucleotides are TGTGCCAGCTCAATGGCGGGAGACCTCTATGAGCAGTTCTTC. This translates into CASSMAGDLYEQFF.

Here the CDR3 DNA reads TGTGCCAGAAGCTTGGGACGGGAGTCCCACCTTTACAATGAGCAGTTCTTC. Translating it yields CARSLGRESHLYNEQFF. The rearrangement uses TRBV5-3 and TRBJ2-1; maybe TRBD2 (6 bases). TRBV5-3 is an ORF; its function is uncertain. The CDR3 loop spans 17 amino acids. V was pared by 0 bases and J by 4 bases, with 17 bases between.

The sample holds a few counts of this clone. This chain connects TRBV15 to TRBJ1-4; D is unresolved. CDR1 and CDR2 from the germline V gene are LNHNV and YYDKDF (reference sequence). The CDR3 covers 15 residues. Trimming shortened V by 5 bases and J by 5 bases, and 15 bases separated the two germline ends. This CDR3 reads CATSGPRGFNEKLFF. The CDR3 DNA sequence: TGTGCCACCAGCGGACCCAGAGGGTTCAATGAAAAACTGTTTTTT. The full variable domain, in which reference TRBV15 and TRBJ1-4 provide the parts outside the CDR3, is DAMVIQNPRYQVTQFGKPVTLSCSQTLNHNVMYWYQQKSSQAPKLLFHYYDKDFNNEADTPDNFQSRRPNTSFCFLDIRSPGLGDTAMYLCATSGPRGFNEKLFFGSGTQLSVL.

This clone appeared a few times. The rearrangement joins TRBV19 to TRBJ2-5; D gene uncertain. The germline CDR1 and CDR2 sequences are LNHDA and SQIVND (reference sequence). V was clipped by 3 bases and J by 2 bases, with 7 bases between them. The CDR3 covers 13 residues. The CDR3 region has the DNA TGTGCCAGTAGTATGGTCGTGCAAGAGACCCAGTACTTC. Protein: CASSMVVQETQYF. Full variable domain (rest looked up from reference TRBV19 and TRBJ2-5): DGGITQSPKYLFRKEGQNVTLSCEQNLNHDAMYWYRQDPGQGLRLIYYSQIVNDFQKGDIAEGYSVSREKKESFPLTVTSAQKNPTAFYLCASSMVVQETQYFGPGTRLLVL.

This clone has more than one count but fewer than ten. The J gene is TRBJ2-5, the V gene TRBV5-1; 7 bases map to TRBD1. The germline V gene has CDR1 SGHRS and CDR2 YFSETQ. The CDR3 has 14 amino acids. J gave up 5 bases and V 6 bases, and 10 bases lay outside the gene matches. CDR3: CASNPGQRRETQYF. The CDR3 nucleotides read TGCGCCAGCAACCCGGGACAGAGGAGGGAGACCCAGTACTTC.

On this clone itself: At one end the junction does not follow the germline gene, possibly because of a read error. The chain combines TRBV7-7 with TRBJ2-1; 11 bases agree with TRBD2. CDR1 SSHAT and CDR2 FNYEAQ come from the germline V gene (reference sequence). The CDR3 is 15 amino acids. The CDR3 DNA is TGTGCTAGCAGCTTACTCCCTAGCGGGAGGAATGAGCAGTTCTTC. Amino acid sequence: CASSLLPSGRNEQFF.

This clone was counted between two and nine times. The chain carries TRBV6-6 and TRBJ1-1; tentatively, D is TRBD1 (6 bases). CDR3 size: 13 residues. Germline loops: CDR1 MNHNY, CDR2 SVGAGI (reference sequence). Trimming cost V 7 bases and J 4 bases, with 13 bases left between them. The CDR3 DNA follows: TGTGCCAGCAATTTACAGGGCGGCACTGAAGCTTTCTTT. It encodes CASNLQGGTEAFF.

The gene calls are TRBV15 and TRBJ2-1; TRBD2 aligns across 12 bases. Germline V gene data show CDR1 as LNHNV and CDR2 as YYDKDF (reference sequence). V was clipped by 0 bases and J by 0 bases; unmatched bases: 6. This CDR3 is 19 amino acids long. DNA for the CDR3: TGTGCCACCAGCAGAGACCTAGCGGGAGGGCCGAGCTCCTACAATGAGCAGTTCTTC. Translation: CATSRDLAGGPSSYNEQFF.

The chain has TRBV7-9 and TRBJ2-7, with 8 bases aligning to TRBD1. Germline CDR1 reads SEHNR; CDR2 reads FQNEAQ (reference sequence). The CDR3 length is 14 residues. After removal of 4 bases from V and 6 bases from J, the junction contained 8 bases not matched to a gene. This CDR3 reads CASSSSGTGGEQYV. The DNA for the CDR3 is TGTGCCAGCAGCTCTTCCGGGACAGGCGGCGAGCAGTACGTC.

This chain uses TRBV7-2 with TRBJ1-2; D gene ambiguous. V shed 3 bases and J shed 6 bases, with 14 bases lying between them. The CDR3 has 14 residues. Germline V gene sequence: CDR1 SGHTA, CDR2 FQGNSA. CDR3 sequence: CASSFELGIDGYTF. CDR3 DNA sequence: TGTGCCAGCAGCTTCGAGCTCGGGATAGATGGCTACACCTTC.

This clone was seen only a few times. This rearrangement joins TRBV10-3 to TRBJ2-7; TRBD1 matches at 9 bases. Germline loops: CDR1 ENHRY, CDR2 SYGVKD. The junction had 3 bases not matched to a gene; V was cut back by 10 bases and J by 2 bases. The CDR3 runs to 12 residues. CDR3 region: CATGTGPYEQYV. CDR3 DNA: TGTGCCACCGGGACAGGGCCCTACGAGCAGTACGTC.

V gene TRBV30 combines with J gene TRBJ2-2, with TRBD2 matching 9 bases. Unmatched junction bases numbered 8, after V lost 3 bases and J lost 6 bases. Looked up from germline, CDR1 is GTSNPN and CDR2 is SVGIG (reference sequence). The CDR3 has 15 amino acids. CDR3 sequence: CAWSLGAGGPGELFF. The CDR3 bases are TGTGCCTGGAGCCTGGGAGCGGGAGGACCCGGGGAGCTGTTTTTT.

The CDR3 DNA sequence: TGTGCCAGCAGCGCGCGGACAGGCAGCACAGATACGCAGTATTTT. Translation: CASSARTGSTDTQYF. The chain recombines TRBV9 with TRBJ2-3; TRBD1 agrees at 7 bases. The V gene's germline CDR1 is SGDLS and CDR2 YYNGEE. The CDR3 runs to 15 residues. The V gene end was trimmed by 3 bases and the J gene end by 0 bases; junction bases not matched to a gene: 4.

The V and J genes are TRBV6-5 and TRBJ2-1; D gene uncertain. The CDR3 has 13 residues. Trimming stripped 2 bases from V and 9 bases from J, with 11 bases between. In germline, CDR1 is MNHEY, CDR2 SVGAGI. In DNA form, the CDR3 reads TGTGCCAGCAGTTACGCGTACGAGTCTGAGCAGTTCTTC. Translating it yields CASSYAYESEQFF.

The V call is TRBV6-1, the J call TRBJ2-3; D could derive from TRBD1 or TRBD2 (6 bases each). The CDR3 consists of 13 residues. CDR1 is MNHNS and CDR2 is SASEGT in the germline V gene. With 6 bases removed from V and 6 bases from J, the gap between germline ends came to 13 bases. The CDR3 region is CASRPRGGDTQYF. The CDR3 DNA sequence: TGTGCCAGCAGGCCTAGAGGGGGGGATACGCAGTATTTT.

This clone has only a few counts. The J gene is TRBJ2-1, the V gene TRBV5-4; 8 bases fit TRBD2. Unmatched junction bases numbered 19, after V lost 7 bases and J lost 10 bases. This CDR3 comprises 16 residues. CDR1 and CDR2 (germline): SGHNT, YYREEE (reference sequence). The CDR3 region is CASLTGSGSFPMEQFF. The CDR3 nucleotides read TGTGCCAGCCTCACAGGGAGCGGGAGCTTCCCAATGGAGCAGTTCTTC.

This clone was detected a few times. The CDR3 DNA reads as TGTGCCAGCAGTTTTCCGGGACCCAAGGGAAATGAGCAGTTCTTC. Amino acids: CASSFPGPKGNEQFF. V gene TRBV5-4 combines with J gene TRBJ2-1; possibly TRBD1 or TRBD2 for D (5 bases each). The V end lost 5 bases, the J end lost 7 bases, and 19 bases lay between the germline ends. This CDR3 contains 15 residues. Germline V gene data show CDR1 as SGHNT and CDR2 as YYREEE (reference sequence).

V is TRBV14 and J is TRBJ1-1; the D is unclear. Trimming left V 0 bases short and J 4 bases short, with 12 bases between. Germline V gene sequence: CDR1 SGHDN, CDR2 FVKESK. The CDR3 sequence is 15 residues long. The CDR3 nucleotides read TGTGCCAGCAGCCAAGATTTCGGCCGGGGCACTGAAGCTTTCTTT. Translating gives CASSQDFGRGTEAFF.

CDR3 region: CASSPAGQGGMKTQYF. The CDR3 nucleotides read TGTGCCAGCTCACCGGCCGGACAGGGGGGCATGAAGACCCAGTACTTC. The J gene is TRBJ2-5, the V gene TRBV18; TRBD1 agrees at 10 bases. V trimming: 3 bases; J trimming: 6 bases; junction bases outside the gene matches: 10. Germline lookup yields CDR1 KGHSH and CDR2 LQKENI. CDR3 length: 16 residues.

This rearrangement joins TRBV5-6 to TRBJ2-5, with 8 nucleotides matching TRBD2. The CDR3 contains 16 residues. Per germline, CDR1 SGHDT and CDR2 YYEEEE. The V and J ends lost 4 bases and 4 bases, in that order; junction bases with no gene match: 12. Written as DNA, the CDR3 is TGTGCCAGCAGCCTGGTAGTTAGCGGGGTAAGAGAGACCCAGTACTTC. It codes for CASSLVVSGVRETQYF.

In this sample, this clone turned up a few times. The V call is TRBV4-3, the J call TRBJ2-3; no clear D. V was trimmed by 1 base and J by 0 bases, leaving 11 bases between them. The CDR3 runs to 16 residues. Germline loops: CDR1 LGHNA, CDR2 YSLEER. The chain's CDR3 is CASSQGAKGSTDTQYF. The CDR3 DNA reads TGCGCCAGCAGCCAAGGGGCCAAAGGTAGCACAGATACGCAGTATTTT.

This clone was counted only a few times. This CDR3 is CASSQDRGRYNEQFF. In nucleotides, the CDR3 is TGTGCCAGCAGCCAAGACAGGGGGCGATACAATGAGCAGTTCTTC. The chain recombines TRBV7-3 with TRBJ2-1; 10 bases map to TRBD1. Germline loops: CDR1 SGHTA, CDR2 FQGTGA. With 5 bases clipped from V and 4 bases from J, the junction kept 5 bases outside the gene matches. The CDR3 runs to 15 residues. The full variable domain, completed using reference TRBV7-3 and TRBJ2-1, is GAGVSQTPSNKVTEKGKYVELRCDPISGHTALYWYRQSLGQGPEFLIYFQGTGAADDSGLPNDRFFAVRPEGSVSTLKIQRTERGDSAVYLCASSQDRGRYNEQFFGPGTRLTVL.

This clone was seen only once. The V and J genes are TRBV29-1 and TRBJ1-1, with 7 bases identical to TRBD1. The CDR3 runs to 12 residues. Per germline, CDR1 SQVTM and CDR2 ANQGSEA. V dropped 7 bases and J dropped 8; count of bases not matched to a gene: 10. The CDR3 DNA sequence: TGCAGCGCCTCTAGGGGGCAGCCGGAAGCTTTCTTT. Protein sequence: CSASRGQPEAFF.

The table lists this clone with a few counts. The rearrangement uses TRBV7-2 and TRBJ1-6, with D maybe TRBD1 (5 bases). V was clipped by 5 bases and J by 7 bases, with 15 bases between them. The germline V gene has CDR1 SGHTA and CDR2 FQGNSA. This CDR3 is built from 15 residues. CDR3 loop: CASSPTGGENSPLHF. The CDR3 DNA follows: TGTGCCAGCAGCCCGACGGGAGGGGAGAATTCACCCCTCCACTTT.

Only a few counts were recorded for this clone. The rearrangement links TRBV18 to TRBJ2-1; 10 bases map to TRBD2. Germline lookup yields CDR1 KGHSH and CDR2 LQKENI. Germline trimming cut 8 bases from V and 4 bases from J; bases unmatched to any gene: 5. This CDR3 contains 14 residues. The CDR3 coding sequence is TGTGCCAGCCTCCCTAGCGGGGGTTACAATGAGCAGTTCTTC. Its protein is CASLPSGGYNEQFF.

This clone has just a few counts. This chain joins TRBV7-8 and TRBJ2-1, with D possibly TRBD1 on 6 matching bases. V lost 1 base to trimming and J lost 0 bases, with 13 bases between them. Germline CDR1 reads SGHVS; CDR2 reads FQNEAQ. This CDR3 is 17 amino acids long. The CDR3 reads CASSLELTGNSYNEQFF. CDR3 nucleotide sequence: TGTGCCAGCAGCTTAGAACTAACAGGGAACTCCTACAATGAGCAGTTCTTC.

V gene TRBV30 combines with J gene TRBJ2-7, with a tentative D call TRBD2 (6 bases). Germline values: CDR1 GTSNPN, CDR2 SVGIG (reference sequence). Trimming shortened V by 1 base and J by 2 bases, and 9 bases separated the two germline ends. The length of the CDR3 is 13 residues. This CDR3 is CAWSAIAAYEQYV. DNA of the CDR3: TGTGCCTGGAGTGCAATAGCGGCCTACGAGCAGTACGTC.

The rearrangement uses TRBV30 and TRBJ1-1, with D uncertain. This CDR3 contains 11 residues. Trimming took off 8 bases at V and 7 bases at J, with 14 bases between the two ends. Germline CDR1 is GTSNPN and CDR2 is SVGIG (reference sequence). The CDR3 here is CARIGGVEAFF. CDR3 in DNA: TGTGCCCGGATCGGAGGTGTTGAAGCTTTCTTT.

This clone was detected only a few times. The gene calls are TRBV7-2 and TRBJ2-1; D not resolved. V lost 3 bases and J lost 4, with 13 bases in between. Germline V lookup: CDR1 SGHTA, CDR2 FQGNSA. The CDR3 length is 15 residues. CDR3 protein: CASSFGLVRYNEQFF. The CDR3 DNA reads TGTGCCAGCAGCTTCGGCTTGGTTCGTTACAATGAGCAGTTCTTC.